This T cell receptor (beta chain) was found in a study of identical twins. The study's findings and limits: Analyses of zero insertions could be partly confounded by invariant MAIT and iNKT cells. Cross-sectional statistics, not tracking of the same donors, supported the conclusions.

With respect to this clonotype: The antigen remains undetermined.

Unique molecular identifiers were present on the cDNA, which also gained a universal primer site by template switching. TCRdb used MiXCR to reprocess the 5' RACE reads, holding one entry per CDR3 protein. The sample has around 680,000 distinct CDR3 sequences, less than 10% seen once. V gave up 5 bases and J gave up 2 bases, with 16 bases separating them. The CDR3 has 16 residues. Germline loops: CDR1 MNHEY, CDR2 SMNVEV (reference sequence). These data were also reused for a study on yellow fever vaccine responses in identical twins.

The V call is TRBV27, the J call TRBJ2-1; no clear D gene. This sequence was found in a woman under 30 in good health. The sample taken for sequencing was PBMCs. CDR3 residues: CASSDMTRYPYNEQFF. CDR3 in DNA: TGTGCCAGCAGTGATATGACTCGATACCCCTACAATGAGCAGTTCTTC.